The sequence of this T cell receptor (beta chain) was determined in a study of response to subunit inactivated influenza vaccine. Study conclusions and caveats: There was a suggestion from the authors that each seasonal influenza vaccination recruits few new T cells.

The CDR3 is 17 amino acids. Germline V gene lookup returns CDR1 SGHNT and CDR2 YYREEE (reference sequence). Unmatched junction bases numbered 8, after V lost 0 bases and J lost 9 bases. TCRdb re-analysed the RT-PCR reads in MiXCR, keeping a single row per CDR3 protein. This table holds 500,000 to 600,000 distinct CDR3 sequences, roughly 10% found once. About this clonotype itself: Its target is unknown.

This TCR was sampled from a man between 50 and 59 years old who received an inactivated influenza vaccine. Sequences were derived from PBMCs from blood, sampled on the day of vaccination. The V and J genes are TRBV5-4 and TRBJ2-1, with 14 nucleotides matching TRBD2. The DNA for the CDR3 is TGTGCCAGCAGCTTGGCAACCGGGACTAGCGGGAGAAGTGAGCAGTTCTTC. Its translation is CASSLATGTSGRSEQFF.